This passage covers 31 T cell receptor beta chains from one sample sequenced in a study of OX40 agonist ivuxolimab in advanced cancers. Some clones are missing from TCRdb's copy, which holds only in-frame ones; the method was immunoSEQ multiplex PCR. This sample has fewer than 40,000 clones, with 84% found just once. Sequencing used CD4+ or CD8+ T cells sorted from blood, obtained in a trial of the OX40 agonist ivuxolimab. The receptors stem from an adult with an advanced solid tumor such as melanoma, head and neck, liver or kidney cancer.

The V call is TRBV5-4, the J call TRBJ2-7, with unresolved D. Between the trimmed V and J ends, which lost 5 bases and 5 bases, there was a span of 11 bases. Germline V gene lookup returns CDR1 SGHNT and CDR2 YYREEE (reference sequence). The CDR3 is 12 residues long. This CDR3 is CASSGEYNEQYF. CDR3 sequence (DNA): TGTGCCAGCAGTGGCGAGTATAACGAGCAGTACTTC.

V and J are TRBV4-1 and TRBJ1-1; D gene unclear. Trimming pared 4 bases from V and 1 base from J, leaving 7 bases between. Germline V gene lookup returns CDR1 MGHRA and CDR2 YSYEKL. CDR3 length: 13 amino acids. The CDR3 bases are TGCGCCAGCAGCCCCGGTGGGAACACTGAAGCTTTCTTT. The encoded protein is CASSPGGNTEAFF.

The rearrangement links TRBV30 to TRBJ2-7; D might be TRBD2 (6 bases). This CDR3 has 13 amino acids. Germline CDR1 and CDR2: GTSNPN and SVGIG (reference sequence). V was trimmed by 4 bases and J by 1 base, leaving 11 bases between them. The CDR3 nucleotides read TGTGCCTGGAATGCGGGGTCGTCCTACGAGCAGTACTTC. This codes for CAWNAGSSYEQYF.

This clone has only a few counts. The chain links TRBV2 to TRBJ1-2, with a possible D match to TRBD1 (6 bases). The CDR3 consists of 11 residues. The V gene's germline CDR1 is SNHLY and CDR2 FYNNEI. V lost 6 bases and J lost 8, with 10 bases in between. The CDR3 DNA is TGTGCCAGCAGGCAGGGGCACGGCTACACCTTC. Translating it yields CASRQGHGYTF.

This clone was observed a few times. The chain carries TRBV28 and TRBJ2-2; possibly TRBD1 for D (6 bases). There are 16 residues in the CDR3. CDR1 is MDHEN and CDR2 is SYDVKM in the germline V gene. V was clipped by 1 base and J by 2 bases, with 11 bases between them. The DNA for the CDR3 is TGTGCCAGCAGTTTATTAGGACAGACTAACACCGGGGAGCTGTTTTTT. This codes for CASSLLGQTNTGELFF.

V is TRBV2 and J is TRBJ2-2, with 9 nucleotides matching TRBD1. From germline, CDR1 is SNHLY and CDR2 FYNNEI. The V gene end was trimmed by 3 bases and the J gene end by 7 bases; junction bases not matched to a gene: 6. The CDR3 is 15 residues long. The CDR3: CASSDGDRVGGELFF. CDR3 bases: TGTGCCAGCAGTGACGGGGACAGGGTGGGCGGGGAGCTGTTTTTT.

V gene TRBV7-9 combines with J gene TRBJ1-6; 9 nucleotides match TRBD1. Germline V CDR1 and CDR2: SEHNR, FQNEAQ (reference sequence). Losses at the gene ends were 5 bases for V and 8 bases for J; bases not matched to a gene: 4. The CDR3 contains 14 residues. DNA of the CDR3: TGTGCCAGCAGCCGAACAGGGGGCTATTCACCCCTCCACTTT. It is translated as CASSRTGGYSPLHF.

Here the CDR3 reads CASSFGPNQPQHF. The CDR3 region has the DNA TGTGCCAGCAGCTTTGGGCCAAATCAGCCCCAGCATTTT. This sequence joins TRBV5-6 and TRBJ1-5; D is unresolved. Germline values: CDR1 SGHDT, CDR2 YYEEEE. The CDR3 has 13 residues. The V and J ends lost 2 bases and 4 bases respectively, with 7 bases between them.

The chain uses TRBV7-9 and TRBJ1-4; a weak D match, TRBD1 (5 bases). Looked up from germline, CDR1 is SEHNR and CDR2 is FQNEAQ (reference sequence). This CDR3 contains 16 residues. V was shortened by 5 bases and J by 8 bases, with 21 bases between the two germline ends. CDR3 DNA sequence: TGTGCCAGCAGCCGAAGGGGCGGGGATGAGGGGGAAAAACTGTTTTTT. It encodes CASSRRGGDEGEKLFF.

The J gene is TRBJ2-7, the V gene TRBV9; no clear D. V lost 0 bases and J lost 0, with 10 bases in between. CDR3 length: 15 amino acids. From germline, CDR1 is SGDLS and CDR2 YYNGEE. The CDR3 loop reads CASSVDDGSSYEQYF. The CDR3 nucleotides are TGTGCCAGCAGCGTAGACGACGGTAGCTCCTACGAGCAGTACTTC.

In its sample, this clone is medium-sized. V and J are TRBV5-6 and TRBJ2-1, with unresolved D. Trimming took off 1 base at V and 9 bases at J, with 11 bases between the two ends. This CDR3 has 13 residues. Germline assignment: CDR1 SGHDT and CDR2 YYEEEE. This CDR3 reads CASSLLGAGEQFF. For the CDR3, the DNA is TGTGCCAGCAGCTTGTTAGGAGCTGGTGAGCAGTTCTTC.

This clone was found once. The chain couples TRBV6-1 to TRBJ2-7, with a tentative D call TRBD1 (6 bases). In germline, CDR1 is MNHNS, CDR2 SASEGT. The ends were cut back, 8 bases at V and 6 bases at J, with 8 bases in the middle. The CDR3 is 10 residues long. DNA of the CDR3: TGTGCCAGCGGACAGCTCGAGCAGTACTTC. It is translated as CASGQLEQYF.

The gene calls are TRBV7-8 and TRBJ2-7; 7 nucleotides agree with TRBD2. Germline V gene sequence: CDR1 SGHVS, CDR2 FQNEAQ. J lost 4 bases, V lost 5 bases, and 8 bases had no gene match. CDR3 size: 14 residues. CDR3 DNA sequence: TGTGCCAGCAGCCGCCGGGACTATCTATACGAGCAGTACTTC. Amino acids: CASSRRDYLYEQYF.

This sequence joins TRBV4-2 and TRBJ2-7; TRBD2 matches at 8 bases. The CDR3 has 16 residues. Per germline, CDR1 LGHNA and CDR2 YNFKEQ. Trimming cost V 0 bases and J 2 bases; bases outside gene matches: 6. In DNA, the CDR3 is TGTGCCAGCAGCCAAGAAGGGGGACTAGTTGCCTACGAGCAGTACTTC. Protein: CASSQEGGLVAYEQYF.

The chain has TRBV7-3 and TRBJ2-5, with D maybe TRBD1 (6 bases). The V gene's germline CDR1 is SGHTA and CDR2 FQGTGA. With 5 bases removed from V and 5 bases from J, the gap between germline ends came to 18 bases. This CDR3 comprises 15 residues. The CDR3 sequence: CASSRSHRAGETQYF. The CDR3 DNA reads TGTGCCAGCAGCCGATCCCACAGGGCAGGGGAGACCCAGTACTTC.

CDR3 loop: CASSERGGNQPQHF. CDR3 nucleotides: TGTGCCAGCAGTGAGAGGGGTGGTAATCAGCCCCAGCATTTT. This chain joins TRBV25-1 and TRBJ1-5; D is possibly TRBD1 (5 bases). The V end was cut by 3 bases, the J end by 4 bases, with 10 bases between. Looked up from germline, CDR1 is MGHDK and CDR2 is SYGVNS. The CDR3 spans 14 residues.

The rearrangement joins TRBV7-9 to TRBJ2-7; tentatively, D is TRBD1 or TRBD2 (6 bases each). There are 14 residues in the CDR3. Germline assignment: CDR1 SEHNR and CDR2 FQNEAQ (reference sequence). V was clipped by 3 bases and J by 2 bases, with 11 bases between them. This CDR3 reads CASSFGGPTYEQYF. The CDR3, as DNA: TGTGCCAGCAGCTTCGGGGGCCCGACCTACGAGCAGTACTTC.

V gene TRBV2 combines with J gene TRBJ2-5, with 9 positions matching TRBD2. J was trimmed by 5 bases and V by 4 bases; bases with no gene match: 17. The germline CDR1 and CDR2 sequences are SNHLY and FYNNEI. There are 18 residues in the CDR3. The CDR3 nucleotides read TGTGCCAGCAGTGTAGCCCCCCCTTCTAGCGGGGCCTACGAGACCCAGTACTTC. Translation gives CASSVAPPSSGAYETQYF.

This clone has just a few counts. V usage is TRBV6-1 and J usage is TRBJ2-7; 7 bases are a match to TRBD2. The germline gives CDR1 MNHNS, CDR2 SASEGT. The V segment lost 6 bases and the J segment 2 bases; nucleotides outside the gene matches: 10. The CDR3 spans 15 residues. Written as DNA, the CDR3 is TGTGCCAGCAGCAATCGGGGGAGGGGAACCTACGAGCAGTACTTC. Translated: CASSNRGRGTYEQYF.

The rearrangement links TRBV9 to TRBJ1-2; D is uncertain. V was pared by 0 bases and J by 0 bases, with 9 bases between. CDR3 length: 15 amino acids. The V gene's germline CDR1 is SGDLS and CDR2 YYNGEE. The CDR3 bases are TGTGCCAGCAGCGTAGTCGACTTTACTAACTATGGCTACACCTTC. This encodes CASSVVDFTNYGYTF.

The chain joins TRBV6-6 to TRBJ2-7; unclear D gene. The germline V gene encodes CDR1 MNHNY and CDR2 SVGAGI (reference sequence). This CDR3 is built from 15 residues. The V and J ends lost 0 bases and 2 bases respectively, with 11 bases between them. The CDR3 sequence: CASSYSRENPYEQYF. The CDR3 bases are TGTGCCAGCAGTTACTCGCGTGAAAACCCCTACGAGCAGTACTTC.

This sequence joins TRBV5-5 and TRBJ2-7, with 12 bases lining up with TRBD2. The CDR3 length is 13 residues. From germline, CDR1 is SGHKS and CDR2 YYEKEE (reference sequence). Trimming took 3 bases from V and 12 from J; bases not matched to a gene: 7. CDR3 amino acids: CASSYGLAGTGYF. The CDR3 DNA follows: TGTGCCAGCAGCTATGGACTAGCGGGGACCGGGTACTTC.

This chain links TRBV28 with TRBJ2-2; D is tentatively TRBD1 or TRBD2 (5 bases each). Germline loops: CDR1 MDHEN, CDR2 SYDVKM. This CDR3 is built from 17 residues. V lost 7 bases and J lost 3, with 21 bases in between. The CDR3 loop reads CASKQDSEMMDTGELFF. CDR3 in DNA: TGTGCCAGCAAACAGGACTCTGAAATGATGGACACCGGGGAGCTGTTTTTT.

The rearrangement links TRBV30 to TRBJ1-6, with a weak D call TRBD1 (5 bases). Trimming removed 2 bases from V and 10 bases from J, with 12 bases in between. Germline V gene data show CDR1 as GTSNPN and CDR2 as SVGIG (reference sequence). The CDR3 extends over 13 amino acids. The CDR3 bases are TGTGCCTGGAGTTCGGGGGGATCGTCACCCCTCCACTTT. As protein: CAWSSGGSSPLHF.

CDR3: CSVLEDTQYF. CDR3 DNA: TGCAGCGTGTTGGAGGATACGCAGTATTTT. The chain has TRBV29-1 and TRBJ2-3; D gene unclear. Trimming shortened V by 6 bases and J by 6 bases, and 7 bases separated the two germline ends. This CDR3 spans 10 amino acids. Germline V CDR1 and CDR2: SQVTM, ANQGSEA.

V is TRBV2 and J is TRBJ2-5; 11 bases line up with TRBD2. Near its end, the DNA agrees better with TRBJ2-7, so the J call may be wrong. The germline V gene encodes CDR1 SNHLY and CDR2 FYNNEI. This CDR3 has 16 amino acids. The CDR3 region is CASMGTSGLLGDEQYF. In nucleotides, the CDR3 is TGTGCCAGCATGGGGACTAGCGGCCTCCTGGGGGACGAGCAGTACTTC.

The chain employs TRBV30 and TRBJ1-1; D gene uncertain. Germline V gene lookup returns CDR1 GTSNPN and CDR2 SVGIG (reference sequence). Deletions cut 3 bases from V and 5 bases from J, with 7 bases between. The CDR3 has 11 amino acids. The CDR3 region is CAWRELTEAFF. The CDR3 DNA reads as TGTGCCTGGAGGGAACTGACTGAAGCTTTCTTT.

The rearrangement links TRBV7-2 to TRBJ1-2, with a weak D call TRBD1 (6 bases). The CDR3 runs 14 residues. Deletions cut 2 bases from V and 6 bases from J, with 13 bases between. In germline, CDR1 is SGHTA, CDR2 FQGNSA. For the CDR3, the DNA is TGTGCCAGCAGCTTACAACAGGGCGCCCATGGCTACACCTTC. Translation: CASSLQQGAHGYTF.

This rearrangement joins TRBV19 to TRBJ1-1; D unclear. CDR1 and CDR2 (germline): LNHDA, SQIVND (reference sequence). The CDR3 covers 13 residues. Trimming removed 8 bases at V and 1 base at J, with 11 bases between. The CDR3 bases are TGTGCCAGTTTTGACGGCGGGAACACTGAAGCTTTCTTT. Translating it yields CASFDGGNTEAFF.

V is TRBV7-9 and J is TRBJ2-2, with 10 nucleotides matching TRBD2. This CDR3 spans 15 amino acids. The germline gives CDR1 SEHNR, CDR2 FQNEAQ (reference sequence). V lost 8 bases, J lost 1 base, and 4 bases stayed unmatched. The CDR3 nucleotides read TGTGCCAGCGGATTAGCGGGAGGGAACACCGGGGAGCTGTTTTTT. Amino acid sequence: CASGLAGGNTGELFF. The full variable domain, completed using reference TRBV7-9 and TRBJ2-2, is DTGVSQNPRHKITKRGQNVTFRCDPISEHNRLYWYRQTLGQGPEFLTYFQNEAQLEKSRLLSDRFSAERPKGSFSTLEIQRTEQGDSAMYLCASGLAGGNTGELFFGEGSRLTVL.

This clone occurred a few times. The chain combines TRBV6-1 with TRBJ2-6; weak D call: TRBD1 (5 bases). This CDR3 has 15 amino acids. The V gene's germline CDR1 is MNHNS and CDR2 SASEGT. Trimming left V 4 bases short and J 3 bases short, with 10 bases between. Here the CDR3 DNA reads TGTGCCAGCAGTGCCACAGGAGATGGGGCCAACGTCCTGACTTTC. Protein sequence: CASSATGDGANVLTF.